A single sample is the source of the 27 T cell receptor beta chains below, sequenced in a study of blood T cell repertoires in COVID-19. Assay: immunoSEQ multiplex PCR; the TCRdb copy retains only in-frame clones and omits some. The sample contains some 200,000 clones, around 92% of which appear only once. Sequencing used peripheral blood. The receptors stem from a man aged 25-45 years with acute or convalescent COVID-19.

The V call is TRBV28, the J call TRBJ1-3, with D maybe TRBD1 (6 bases). The germline V gene has CDR1 MDHEN and CDR2 SYDVKM. This CDR3 region has 14 residues. The CDR3 nucleotides are TGTGCAAGCCAGGGGCCTTTCGGAGGAAACACCATATATTTT. It translates to CASQGPFGGNTIYF.

This clone occurred once. The chain recombines TRBV30 with TRBJ1-2, with D perhaps TRBD1 (5 bases). The germline CDR1 and CDR2 sequences are GTSNPN and SVGIG (reference sequence). The CDR3 has 17 residues. V dropped 3 bases and J dropped 8 bases, with 28 bases sitting between them. The CDR3 DNA reads as TGTGCCTGGAGCCTCACCCTTGTATATGTCCAGGGCGGAGGCTACACCTTC. Amino acid sequence: CAWSLTLVYVQGGGYTF.

This chain connects TRBV5-1 to TRBJ2-1; D unresolved. The V end was cut by 5 bases, the J end by 5 bases, with 14 bases between. Germline assignment: CDR1 SGHRS and CDR2 YFSETQ. The CDR3 spans 14 residues. CDR3 in amino acids: CASSSLNKNNEQFF. The CDR3 DNA follows: TGCGCCAGCAGTTCCCTCAACAAAAACAATGAGCAGTTCTTC.

The chain links TRBV18 to TRBJ2-3; TRBD2 matches 9 bases. Per the germline V gene, CDR1 is KGHSH and CDR2 is LQKENI. The CDR3 length is 17 residues. The trim removed 5 bases at V and 0 bases at J, leaving 9 bases unmatched. CDR3 loop: CASSYGLAQTSTDTQYF. CDR3 nucleotides: TGTGCCAGCTCATACGGACTAGCGCAAACTAGCACAGATACGCAGTATTTT.

V gene TRBV14 combines with J gene TRBJ2-3, with D perhaps matching TRBD1 (5 bases). V was shortened by 3 bases and J by 4 bases, with 20 bases between the two germline ends. This CDR3 has 17 amino acids. Germline V gene lookup returns CDR1 SGHDN and CDR2 FVKESK. The CDR3 nucleotides read TGTGCCAGCAGCCATTCCGTGGGGCCGCTCGTCCCAGATACGCAGTATTTT. The encoded protein is CASSHSVGPLVPDTQYF.

This sequence joins TRBV3-1 (or the pseudogene TRBV3-2) and TRBJ2-5; 7 nucleotides line up with TRBD1. Trimming at V came to 1 base and at J to 4 bases, leaving 9 bases not matched to a gene. This CDR3 region has 16 residues. Germline values: CDR1 LGHDT, CDR2 YNNKEL (reference sequence). The CDR3 spells CASSQAGTAIRETQYF. Written as DNA, the CDR3 is TGTGCCAGCAGCCAAGCGGGGACAGCGATTAGAGAGACCCAGTACTTC.

The V call is TRBV7-9, the J call TRBJ1-4, with no clear D. Germline V gives CDR1 SEHNR, CDR2 FQNEAQ (reference sequence). The CDR3 has 15 residues. V dropped 2 bases and J dropped 0 bases, with 7 bases sitting between them. CDR3 in amino acids: CASSLFGATNEKLFF. CDR3 sequence (DNA): TGTGCCAGCAGCTTATTCGGGGCAACTAATGAAAAACTGTTTTTT.

This clone appeared once. The genes are TRBV19 and TRBJ2-1; 8 bases fit TRBD2. Germline V lookup: CDR1 LNHDA, CDR2 SQIVND (reference sequence). The CDR3 runs 15 residues. V lost 6 bases, J lost 4 bases, and 8 bases stayed unmatched. The CDR3 nucleotides are TGTGCCAGTAGGACCGCGGGAGGTTGGTACAATGAGCAGTTCTTC. Translating gives CASRTAGGWYNEQFF.

This sequence joins TRBV29-1 and TRBJ2-3; D is ambiguous. This CDR3 spans 11 amino acids. V was shortened by 7 bases and J by 1 base, with 6 bases between the two germline ends. Germline CDR1 reads SQVTM; CDR2 reads ANQGSEA. CDR3: CSGGRTDTQYF. DNA of the CDR3: TGCAGCGGTGGGCGCACAGATACGCAGTATTTT.

The chain combines TRBV11-3 with TRBJ2-5; 7 nucleotides align to TRBD1. Germline loops: CDR1 SGHNT, CDR2 YENEEA. This CDR3 has 13 amino acids. V was clipped by 5 bases and J by 5 bases; unmatched bases: 5. CDR3 amino acids: CASSKDRLETQYF. The CDR3 DNA reads TGTGCCAGCAGCAAGGACAGGTTGGAGACCCAGTACTTC.

The CDR3, as DNA: TGTGCCAGCAGGGGTAGCGGGAGTAGCACCGGGGAGCTGTTTTTT. Translated, it gives CASRGSGSSTGELFF. The chain couples TRBV3-1 (or the pseudogene TRBV3-2) to TRBJ2-2, with 9 bases matching TRBD2. Trimming removed 6 bases from V and 4 bases from J; junction bases left unmatched: 6. CDR1 and CDR2 from the germline V gene are LGHDT and YNNKEL (reference sequence). CDR3 length: 15 residues.

This chain joins TRBV3-1 (or the pseudogene TRBV3-2) and TRBJ1-5; D gene uncertain. The CDR3 is 14 residues long. Germline values: CDR1 LGHDT, CDR2 YNNKEL (reference sequence). Trimming left V 0 bases short and J 0 bases short, with 3 bases between. For the CDR3, the DNA is TGTGCCAGCAGCCAAGATCATAGCAATCAGCCCCAGCATTTT. Translation gives CASSQDHSNQPQHF.

This chain links TRBV6-5 with TRBJ1-2; the D is unclear. This CDR3 region has 15 residues. The germline CDR1 and CDR2 sequences are MNHEY and SVGAGI. V was shortened by 0 bases and J by 5 bases, with 13 bases between the two germline ends. The CDR3: CASSYSRAHVYGYTF. The CDR3, as DNA: TGTGCCAGCAGTTACTCGAGGGCCCACGTATATGGCTACACCTTC.

In its sample, this clone was seen a few times. The rearrangement uses TRBV27 and TRBJ2-7, with 7 bases matching TRBD1. CDR3 size: 15 residues. Unmatched junction bases numbered 11, after V lost 5 bases and J lost 4 bases. The germline V gene encodes CDR1 MNHEY and CDR2 SMNVEV (reference sequence). This CDR3 is CASSGLLTGKYEQYF. The CDR3 coding sequence is TGTGCCAGCAGTGGGCTCCTGACAGGGAAGTACGAGCAGTACTTC.

The chain links TRBV7-2 to TRBJ2-3, with a possible D match to TRBD2 (5 bases). Germline CDR1 reads SGHTA; CDR2 reads FQGNSA. The CDR3 is made up of 15 amino acids. The V gene lost 4 bases and the J gene lost 0 bases, with 11 bases spanning the gap. CDR3 nucleotides: TGTGCCAGCAGCTCGCGGAGGTATAGCACAGATACGCAGTATTTT. Translation gives CASSSRRYSTDTQYF. Supplemented by reference TRBV7-2 and TRBJ2-3, the full variable domain reads GAGVSQSPSNKVTEKGKDVELRCDPISGHTALYWYRQSLGQGLEFLIYFQGNSAPDKSGLPSDRFSAERTGGSVSTLTIQRTQQEDSAVYLCASSSRRYSTDTQYFGPGTRLTVL.

CDR3 in DNA: TGTGCCAGTAGGGGGACAGGGCTACAACAGCCCCAGCATTTT. This translates into CASRGTGLQQPQHF. The chain carries TRBV25-1 and TRBJ1-5; TRBD1 matches at 9 bases. Per the germline V gene, CDR1 is MGHDK and CDR2 is SYGVNS. V dropped 9 bases and J dropped 7; count of bases not matched to a gene: 10. There are 14 residues in the CDR3.

The chain is built from TRBV28 and TRBJ1-6; 7 bases are a match to TRBD1. The germline V gene has CDR1 MDHEN and CDR2 SYDVKM. The CDR3 has 15 amino acids. V shed 5 bases, J shed 10 bases, and the junction held 11 bases outside the gene matches. CDR3 sequence: CASSGQPGGGSPLHF. CDR3 sequence (DNA): TGTGCCAGCAGTGGACAACCAGGGGGAGGCTCACCCCTCCACTTT.

The chain uses TRBV4-2 and TRBJ2-6; possibly TRBD2 for D (7 bases). Germline assignment: CDR1 LGHNA and CDR2 YNFKEQ. This CDR3 spans 18 amino acids. With 3 bases removed from V and 0 bases from J, the gap between germline ends came to 15 bases. The CDR3 DNA reads as TGTGCCAGCAGCCACGGGGAGGGGGGCCACTCTGGGGCCAACGTCCTGACTTTC. Amino acid sequence: CASSHGEGGHSGANVLTF.

The CDR3 coding sequence is TGTGCCAGCAGTTGGCCGGGACTAGCGGGTGGGGAGACCCAGTACTTC. This translates into CASSWPGLAGGETQYF. The rearrangement links TRBV28 to TRBJ2-5; 12 positions agree with TRBD2. CDR1 and CDR2 (germline): MDHEN, SYDVKM. This CDR3 is 16 amino acids long. Trimming removed 4 bases from V and 5 bases from J; junction bases left unmatched: 8.

The chain couples TRBV10-2 to TRBJ2-3; 8 bases line up with TRBD2. Germline CDR1 and CDR2: WSHSY and SAAADI. The CDR3 runs 16 residues. The trim removed 8 bases at V and 1 base at J, leaving 11 bases unmatched. The CDR3: CASPPGAGDGTDTQYF. The CDR3 DNA sequence: TGCGCCAGCCCCCCGGGAGCGGGAGATGGCACAGATACGCAGTATTTT.

The chain couples TRBV28 to TRBJ1-5, with D unresolved. Germline CDR1 and CDR2: MDHEN and SYDVKM. The CDR3 is 14 residues long. V was clipped by 11 bases and J by 6 bases, with 20 bases between them. CDR3 bases: TGTGCCGCAGCAGGCGGGAGGGTAAGTCAGCCCCAGCATTTT. Protein product: CAAAGGRVSQPQHF.

The rearrangement uses TRBV15 and TRBJ2-7; TRBD1 is a possible D gene (6 bases). Trimming pared 11 bases from V and 6 bases from J, leaving 20 bases between. This CDR3 is built from 13 residues. Germline V gives CDR1 LNHNV, CDR2 YYDKDF (reference sequence). Here the CDR3 reads CAGAAQRDTEQYF. DNA of the CDR3: TGTGCCGGAGCGGCGCAAAGGGACACCGAGCAGTACTTC.

In this sample, this clone turned up once. The chain is built from TRBV2 and TRBJ2-1; no reliable D call. V was cut by 4 bases and J by 5 bases, with 15 bases left in between. The CDR3 has 15 residues. CDR1 and CDR2 from the germline V gene are SNHLY and FYNNEI. The DNA for the CDR3 is TGTGCCAGCAGTGTGAGTCTACAGAGAAACAATGAGCAGTTCTTC. Encoded protein: CASSVSLQRNNEQFF. The full variable domain, its missing parts supplied by reference TRBV2 and TRBJ2-1, is EPEVTQTPSHQVTQMGQEVILRCVPISNHLYFYWYRQILGQKVEFLVSFYNNEISEKSEIFDDQFSVERPDGSNFTLKIRSTKLEDSAMYFCASSVSLQRNNEQFFGPGTRLTVL.

The chain carries TRBV7-8 and TRBJ1-1; the D is unclear. CDR1 is SGHVS, CDR2 FQNEAQ, per germline. Trimming left V 5 bases short and J 3 bases short, with 10 bases between. This CDR3 is 13 amino acids long. In DNA, the CDR3 is TGTGCCAGCAGCCCTCGGGTCGACACTGAAGCTTTCTTT. Amino acid sequence: CASSPRVDTEAFF.

The chain employs TRBV5-1 and TRBJ2-7; D may be TRBD1 (5 bases). Per the germline V gene, CDR1 is SGHRS and CDR2 is YFSETQ. Between the trimmed V and J ends, which lost 2 bases and 5 bases, there was a span of 14 bases. This CDR3 region has 14 residues. The CDR3 spells CASSLGRGLDEQYF. CDR3 in DNA: TGCGCCAGCAGCTTAGGAAGGGGCCTAGACGAGCAGTACTTC.

V and J are TRBV30 and TRBJ1-5; 10 nucleotides align to TRBD1. V shed 5 bases, J shed 6 bases, and the junction held 7 bases outside the gene matches. The CDR3 extends over 14 amino acids. Germline V gene data show CDR1 as GTSNPN and CDR2 as SVGIG (reference sequence). The CDR3 coding sequence is TGTGCCTGGGCAAGGGGACAGGGGTCTCAGCCCCAGCATTTT. Amino acid sequence: CAWARGQGSQPQHF. Full variable domain (outside the CDR3, taken from reference TRBV30 and TRBJ1-5): SQTIHQWPATLVQPVGSPLSLECTVEGTSNPNLYWYRQAAGRGLQLLFYSVGIGQISSEVPQNLSASRPQDRQFILSSKKLLLSDSGFYLCAWARGQGSQPQHFGDGTRLSIL.

The chain employs TRBV4-1 and TRBJ2-3; tentative D call: TRBD2 (6 bases). This CDR3 spans 15 amino acids. The germline V gene has CDR1 MGHRA and CDR2 YSYEKL. Trimming took 4 bases from V and 3 from J, leaving 14 bases between them. The CDR3 reads CASSLNGGKTDTQYF. The CDR3 coding sequence is TGCGCCAGCAGCCTAAACGGAGGGAAAACAGATACGCAGTATTTT.